This entry features one T cell receptor (beta chain) sequence. The target antigen is unknown. Germline CDR1 reads SGHRS; CDR2 reads YFSETQ. After removal of 4 bases from V and 5 bases from J, the junction contained 7 bases not matched to a gene. This CDR3 spans 15 amino acids. TCRdb re-called the 5' RACE reads through MiXCR, storing one row per CDR3 protein. The sample shows some 730,000 distinct CDR3 sequences, about 18% of them seen only once. The data derive from a study of identical twins. The study, taken as a whole, reports: When twins shared out-of-frame alpha sequences, those sequences had excess low generation probability.

This same sample was also taken into another study, of T cells expressing NK-cell markers. That work states: It was from sorted CD3+CD56+NKG2C+, CD3+CD56+NKG2C- and CD3+CD56-NKG2C+ T cells that TCR beta repertoires came. These clonotypes, the leaders elsewhere, also led the CD3+CD56-NKG2C+ fraction in four donors.

The rearrangement joins TRBV5-1 to TRBJ2-2, with 8 nucleotides matching TRBD1. This sequence originates from a woman aged 18-30 years in good health. Sequences were obtained from PBMCs. CDR3 nucleotide sequence: TGCGCCAGCAGCCCCGAGACAGGGGAGACCGGGGAGCTGTTTTTT. Encoded protein: CASSPETGETGELFF.